This T cell receptor beta chain is from a study of beta chain features in type 1 diabetes. Study-level results: Unsettled here was the matter of whether HLA type influences TCRB rearrangement.

In total, each donor contributed a single heparinised blood draw that averaged around 110 mL. Cells sorted by CD45RO/CCR7/CD25/CD127/CD95/CD27 comprised CD4+ naive, central memory, regulatory and stem cell-like memory cells. Note on this clone: Antigen: not known.

V shed 4 bases and J shed 2 bases, with 14 bases lying between them. The CDR3 has 16 amino acids. From germline, CDR1 is SGHTA and CDR2 FQGNSA. Of the isolated RNA, all was reverse transcribed, and so the sequenced material was expressed TCRB transcripts. Only in-frame clones appear in the TCRdb table, and some are missing; sequencing was by immunoSEQ multiplex PCR. The sample lists 850,000 to 900,000 clones, 15% to 20% occurring once. The specimen was naive CD4+ T cells from blood. The chain links TRBV7-2 to TRBJ2-2; D remains ambiguous. The sequence came from a woman aged 18-35 years in good health. CDR3 sequence (DNA): TGTGCCAGCAGCTCATCCGCGACGGTAAACACCGGGGAGCTGTTTTTT. This encodes CASSSSATVNTGELFF.